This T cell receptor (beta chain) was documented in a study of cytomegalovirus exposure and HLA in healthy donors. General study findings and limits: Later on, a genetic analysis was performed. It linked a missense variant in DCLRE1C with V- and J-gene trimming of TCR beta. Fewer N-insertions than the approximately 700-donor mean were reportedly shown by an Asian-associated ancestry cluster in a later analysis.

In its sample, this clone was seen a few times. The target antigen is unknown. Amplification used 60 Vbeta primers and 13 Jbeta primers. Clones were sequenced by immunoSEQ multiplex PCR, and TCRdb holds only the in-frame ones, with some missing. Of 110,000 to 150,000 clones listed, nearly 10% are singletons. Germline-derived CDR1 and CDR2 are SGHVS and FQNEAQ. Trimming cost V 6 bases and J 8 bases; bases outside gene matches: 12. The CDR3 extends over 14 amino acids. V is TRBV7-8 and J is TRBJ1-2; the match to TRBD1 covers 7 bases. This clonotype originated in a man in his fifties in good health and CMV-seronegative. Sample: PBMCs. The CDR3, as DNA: TGTGCCAGCAGTTCCTACCAGGGGGTGGAAGGCTACACCTTC. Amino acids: CASSSYQGVEGYTF. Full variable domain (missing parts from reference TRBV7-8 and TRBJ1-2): GAGVSQSPRYKVAKRGQDVALRCDPISGHVSLFWYQQALGQGPEFLTYFQNEAQLDKSGLPSDRFFAERPEGSVSTLKIQRTQQEDSAVYLCASSSYQGVEGYTFGSGTRLTVV.